This TCR beta chain was retrieved from a study of shared clonotypes between healthy human individuals. Study information: The people who gave samples were a couple of women and a few men aged 18 to 49.

Study-wide points: Estimated clonotype richness was generally higher in naive than memory subsets.

CDR3 length: 13 amino acids. Germline CDR1 LNHDA, CDR2 SQIVND (reference sequence). The V gene lost 0 bases and the J gene lost 4 bases, with 4 bases spanning the gap. Naive-designated CD8 cells lacked CD45RO, were positively enriched for CCR7, and omitted terminally differentiated effector memory CD45RA+ cells. The study ran the assay at deep level. Assay used: immunoSEQ multiplex PCR; TCRdb lists only in-frame clones, some missing. The sample has some 630,000 clones, 96% seen once. A word on this clone: No antigen is known for it. The same CDR3 is also encoded by other DNA sequences in this sample.

The V gene is TRBV19, the J gene TRBJ2-1, with D uncertain. This receptor was taken from a woman aged 25 to 39 in good health. Sample: naive CD8+ T cells sorted from blood. CDR3 sequence: CASSIDRYNEQFF. CDR3 coding DNA: TGTGCCAGTAGTATAGATAGATACAATGAGCAGTTCTTC.